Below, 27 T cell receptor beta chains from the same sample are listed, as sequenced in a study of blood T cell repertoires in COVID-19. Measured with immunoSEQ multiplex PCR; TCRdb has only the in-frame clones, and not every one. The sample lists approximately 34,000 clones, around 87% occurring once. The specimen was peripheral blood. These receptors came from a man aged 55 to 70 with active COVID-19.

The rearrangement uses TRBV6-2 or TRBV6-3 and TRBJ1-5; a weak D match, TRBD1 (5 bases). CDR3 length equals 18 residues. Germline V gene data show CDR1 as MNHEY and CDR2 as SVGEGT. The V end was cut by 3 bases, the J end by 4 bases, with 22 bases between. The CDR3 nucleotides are TGTGCCAGCAGTTATGGTTTTCTATTAGCAGGGCGAAATCAGCCCCAGCATTTT. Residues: CASSYGFLLAGRNQPQHF.

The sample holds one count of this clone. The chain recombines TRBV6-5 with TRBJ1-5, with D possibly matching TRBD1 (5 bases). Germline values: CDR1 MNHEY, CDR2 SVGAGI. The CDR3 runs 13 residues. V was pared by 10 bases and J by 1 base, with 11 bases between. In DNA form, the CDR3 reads TGTGCCACTCTCGGGGGGAGCAATCAGCCCCAGCATTTT. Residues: CATLGGSNQPQHF.

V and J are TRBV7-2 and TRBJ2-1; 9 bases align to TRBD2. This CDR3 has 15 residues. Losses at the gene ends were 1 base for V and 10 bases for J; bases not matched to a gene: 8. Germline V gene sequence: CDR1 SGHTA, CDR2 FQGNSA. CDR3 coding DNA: TGTGCCAGCAGCTTAGTACGAGCGGGGGGCCGAGAGCAGTTCTTC. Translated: CASSLVRAGGREQFF.

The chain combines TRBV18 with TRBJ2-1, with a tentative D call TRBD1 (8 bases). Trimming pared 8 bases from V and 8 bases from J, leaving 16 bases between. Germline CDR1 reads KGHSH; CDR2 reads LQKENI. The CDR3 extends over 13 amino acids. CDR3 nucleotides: TGTGCCAGCCCGACAGGGGAGGGGGATGAGCAGTTCTTC. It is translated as CASPTGEGDEQFF.

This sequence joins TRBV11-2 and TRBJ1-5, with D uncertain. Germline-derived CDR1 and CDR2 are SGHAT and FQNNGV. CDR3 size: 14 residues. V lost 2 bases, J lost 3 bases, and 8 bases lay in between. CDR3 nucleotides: TGTGCCAGCAGCTTAAGCCAGGTCAATCAGCCCCAGCATTTT. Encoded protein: CASSLSQVNQPQHF.

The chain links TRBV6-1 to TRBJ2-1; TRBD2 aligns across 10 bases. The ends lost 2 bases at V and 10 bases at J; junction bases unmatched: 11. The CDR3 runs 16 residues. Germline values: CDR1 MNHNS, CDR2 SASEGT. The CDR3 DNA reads TGTGCCAGCAGTGAATCTCGTCTAGCGGGAGCAGAGGAGCAGTTCTTC. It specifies CASSESRLAGAEEQFF.

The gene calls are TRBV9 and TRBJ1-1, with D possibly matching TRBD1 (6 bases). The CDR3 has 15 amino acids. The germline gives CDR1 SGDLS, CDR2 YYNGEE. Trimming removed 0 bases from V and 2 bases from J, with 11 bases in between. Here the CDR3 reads CASSVGTGINTEAFF. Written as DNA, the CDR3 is TGTGCCAGCAGCGTAGGAACAGGGATTAACACTGAAGCTTTCTTT.

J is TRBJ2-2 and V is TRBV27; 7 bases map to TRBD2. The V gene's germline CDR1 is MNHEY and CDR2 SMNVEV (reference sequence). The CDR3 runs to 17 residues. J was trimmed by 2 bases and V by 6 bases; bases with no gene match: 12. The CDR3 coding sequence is TGTGCCAGCAGCCATAAACTAGCGACCGTAAACACCGGGGAGCTGTTTTTT. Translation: CASSHKLATVNTGELFF.

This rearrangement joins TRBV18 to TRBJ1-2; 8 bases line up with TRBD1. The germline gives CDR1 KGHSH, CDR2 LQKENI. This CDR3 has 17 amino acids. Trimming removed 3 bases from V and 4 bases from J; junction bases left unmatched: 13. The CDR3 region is CASSPPYTTGVIYGYTF. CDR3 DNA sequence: TGTGCCAGCTCACCCCCTTATACGACAGGGGTGATCTATGGCTACACCTTC.

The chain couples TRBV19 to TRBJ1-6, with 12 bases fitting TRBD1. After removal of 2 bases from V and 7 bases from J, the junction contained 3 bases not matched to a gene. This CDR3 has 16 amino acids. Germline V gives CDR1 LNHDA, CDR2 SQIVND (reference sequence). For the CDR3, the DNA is TGTGCCAGTAGTATAAGGGACAGGGGGCGGAATTCACCCCTCCACTTT. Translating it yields CASSIRDRGRNSPLHF.

The CDR3 protein is CASSVTTGTTYEQYF. The CDR3 DNA is TGTGCCAGCAGCGTGACGACAGGGACCACTTACGAGCAGTACTTC. The V gene is TRBV9, the J gene TRBJ2-7; 7 bases map to TRBD1. The V segment lost 2 bases and the J segment 4 bases; nucleotides outside the gene matches: 9. CDR1 SGDLS and CDR2 YYNGEE come from the germline V gene. The CDR3 covers 15 residues.

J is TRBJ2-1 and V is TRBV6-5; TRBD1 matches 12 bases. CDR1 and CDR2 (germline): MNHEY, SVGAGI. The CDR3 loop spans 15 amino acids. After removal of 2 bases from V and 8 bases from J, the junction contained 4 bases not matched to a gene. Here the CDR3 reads CASSYRDRGLYEQFF. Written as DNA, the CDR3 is TGTGCCAGCAGTTACAGGGACAGGGGGCTCTATGAGCAGTTCTTC.

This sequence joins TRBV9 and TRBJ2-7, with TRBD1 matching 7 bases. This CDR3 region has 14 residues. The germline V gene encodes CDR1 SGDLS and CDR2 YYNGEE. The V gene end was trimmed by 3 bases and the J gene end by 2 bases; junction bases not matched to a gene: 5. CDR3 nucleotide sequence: TGTGCCAGCAGCGCGACAGGGAGTCCCTACGAGCAGTACTTC. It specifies CASSATGSPYEQYF.

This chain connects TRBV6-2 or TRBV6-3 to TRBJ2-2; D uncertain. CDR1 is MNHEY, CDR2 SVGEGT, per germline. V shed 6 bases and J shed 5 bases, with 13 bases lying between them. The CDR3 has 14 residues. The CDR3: CASSATAVTGELFF. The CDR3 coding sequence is TGTGCCAGCAGCGCCACAGCCGTAACCGGGGAGCTGTTTTTT.

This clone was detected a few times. The CDR3 nucleotides read TGTGCCTGGAGTAGGCAGGGGTCTGAAAAACTGTTTTTT. Translation gives CAWSRQGSEKLFF. The V and J genes are TRBV30 and TRBJ1-4, with a tentative D call TRBD1 (6 bases). With 2 bases removed from V and 7 bases from J, the gap between germline ends came to 11 bases. In germline, CDR1 is GTSNPN, CDR2 SVGIG (reference sequence). There are 13 residues in the CDR3.

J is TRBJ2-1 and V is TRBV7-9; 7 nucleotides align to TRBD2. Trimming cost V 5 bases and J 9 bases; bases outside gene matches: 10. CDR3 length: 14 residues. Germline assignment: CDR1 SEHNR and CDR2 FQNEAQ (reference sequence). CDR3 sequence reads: CASSRLWGRGEQFF. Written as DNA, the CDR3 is TGTGCCAGCAGCCGTCTTTGGGGGAGGGGTGAGCAGTTCTTC.

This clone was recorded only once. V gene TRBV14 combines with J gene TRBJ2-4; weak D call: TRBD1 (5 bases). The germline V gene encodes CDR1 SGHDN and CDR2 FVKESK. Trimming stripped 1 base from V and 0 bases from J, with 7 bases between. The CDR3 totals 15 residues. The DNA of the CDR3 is TGTGCCAGCAGCCAAGGGGGCCTAGCCAAAAACATTCAGTACTTC. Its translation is CASSQGGLAKNIQYF.

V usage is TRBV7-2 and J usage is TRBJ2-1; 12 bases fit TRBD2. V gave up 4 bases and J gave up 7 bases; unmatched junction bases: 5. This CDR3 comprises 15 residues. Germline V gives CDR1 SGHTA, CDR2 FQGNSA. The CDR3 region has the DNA TGTGCCAGCAGCTCTGGACTAGCGGGGCCTAATGAGCAGTTCTTC. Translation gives CASSSGLAGPNEQFF.

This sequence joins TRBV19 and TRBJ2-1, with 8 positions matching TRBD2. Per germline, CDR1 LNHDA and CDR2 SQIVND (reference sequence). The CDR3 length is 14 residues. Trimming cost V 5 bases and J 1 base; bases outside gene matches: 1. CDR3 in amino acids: CASSPSGSYNEQFF. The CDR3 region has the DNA TGTGCCAGTAGTCCTAGCGGGTCCTACAATGAGCAGTTCTTC.

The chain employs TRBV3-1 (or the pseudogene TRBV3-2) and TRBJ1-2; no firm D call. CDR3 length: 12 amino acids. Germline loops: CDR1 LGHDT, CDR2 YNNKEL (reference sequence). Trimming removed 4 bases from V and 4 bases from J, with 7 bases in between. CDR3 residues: CASSPRGYGYTF. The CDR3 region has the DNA TGTGCCAGCAGCCCCCGCGGCTATGGCTACACCTTC.

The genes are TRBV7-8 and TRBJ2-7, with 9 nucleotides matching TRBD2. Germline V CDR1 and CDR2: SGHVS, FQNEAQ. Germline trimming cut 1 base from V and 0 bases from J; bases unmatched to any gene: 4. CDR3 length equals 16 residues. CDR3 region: CASSLVVAGASYEQYF. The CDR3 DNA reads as TGTGCCAGCAGCTTAGTAGTAGCGGGGGCCTCCTACGAGCAGTACTTC.

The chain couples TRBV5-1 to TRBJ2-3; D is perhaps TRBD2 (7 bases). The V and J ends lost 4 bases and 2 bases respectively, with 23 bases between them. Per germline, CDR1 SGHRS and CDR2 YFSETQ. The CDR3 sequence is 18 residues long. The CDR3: CASSPIARGQGITDTQYF. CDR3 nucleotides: TGCGCCAGCAGCCCCATCGCGCGGGGGCAAGGGATCACAGATACGCAGTATTTT.

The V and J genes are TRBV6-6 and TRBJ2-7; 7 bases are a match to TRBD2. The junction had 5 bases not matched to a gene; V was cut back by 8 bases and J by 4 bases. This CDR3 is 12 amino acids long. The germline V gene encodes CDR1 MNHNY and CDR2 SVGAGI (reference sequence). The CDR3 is CASGRAVYEQYF. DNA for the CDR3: TGTGCCAGCGGGAGGGCGGTTTACGAGCAGTACTTC.

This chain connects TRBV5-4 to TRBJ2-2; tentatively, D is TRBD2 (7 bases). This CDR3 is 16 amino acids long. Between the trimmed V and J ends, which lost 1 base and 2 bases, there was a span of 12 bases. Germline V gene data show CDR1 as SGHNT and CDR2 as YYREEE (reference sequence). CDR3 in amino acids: CASSLWRGPNTGELFF. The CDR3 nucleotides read TGTGCCAGCAGCTTGTGGCGGGGGCCAAACACCGGGGAGCTGTTTTTT.

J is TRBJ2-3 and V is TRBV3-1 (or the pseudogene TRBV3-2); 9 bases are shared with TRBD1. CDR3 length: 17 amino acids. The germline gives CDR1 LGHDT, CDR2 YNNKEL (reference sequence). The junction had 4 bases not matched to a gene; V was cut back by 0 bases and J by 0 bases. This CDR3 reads CASSQDRQGGSTDTQYF. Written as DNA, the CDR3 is TGTGCCAGCAGCCAAGATCGACAGGGGGGGAGCACAGATACGCAGTATTTT.

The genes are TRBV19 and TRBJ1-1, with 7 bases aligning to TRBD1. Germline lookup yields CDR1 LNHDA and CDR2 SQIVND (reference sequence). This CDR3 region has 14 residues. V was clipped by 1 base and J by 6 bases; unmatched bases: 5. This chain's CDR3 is CASSIGGGGPEAFF. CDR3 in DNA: TGTGCCAGTAGTATAGGAGGGGGCGGCCCTGAAGCTTTCTTT. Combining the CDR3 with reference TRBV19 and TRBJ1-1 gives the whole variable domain DGGITQSPKYLFRKEGQNVTLSCEQNLNHDAMYWYRQDPGQGLRLIYYSQIVNDFQKGDIAEGYSVSREKKESFPLTVTSAQKNPTAFYLCASSIGGGGPEAFFGQGTRLTVV.

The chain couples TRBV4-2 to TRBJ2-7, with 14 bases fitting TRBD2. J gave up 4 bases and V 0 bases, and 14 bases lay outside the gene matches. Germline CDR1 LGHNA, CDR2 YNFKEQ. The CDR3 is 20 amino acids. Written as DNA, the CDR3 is TGTGCCAGCAGCCAAGACCCCCAGGGACTAGCGGGGGACCGAGCTTACGAGCAGTACTTC. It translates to CASSQDPQGLAGDRAYEQYF.